This T cell receptor (beta chain) originates from a study of cytomegalovirus exposure and HLA in healthy donors. V was clipped by 5 bases and J by 9 bases, with 15 bases between them. There are 13 residues in the CDR3. Germline assignment: CDR1 SGHKS and CDR2 YYEKEE (reference sequence). This clone was counted once. Researchers ran the PCR with 60 Vbeta and 13 Jbeta primers. TCRdb keeps only in-frame clones here, not all; method: immunoSEQ multiplex PCR. This table has around 130,000 clones, roughly four fifths appearing once. V and J are TRBV5-5 and TRBJ2-1; D may be TRBD1 (6 bases). Sequenced material: PBMCs. This sequence originates from a boy aged 2 to 9 in good health and CMV-seronegative. This CDR3 reads CASRSEGVGEQFF. The DNA of the CDR3 is TGTGCCAGCAGGTCAGAGGGGGTAGGTGAGCAGTTCTTC.